Listed below are T cell receptor beta chains from one sample, sequenced in a study of CD8+CD57+ T cells in acquired aplastic anemia. TCRdb re-called the reads with MiXCR, one entry per CDR3 protein. Of 50,000 or so distinct CDR3 sequences in the sample, 55% to 70% were seen once. The sequencing input was sorted CD4+, CD8+, or CD8+CD57+ T cells (not recorded which) from PBMCs. The source is a human donor with aplastic anemia. The CDR3 runs from the conserved cysteine through the conserved F or W. The order of the fields is V gene, J gene, CDR3 protein.

>TRBV5-1|TRBJ2-5
CASSWNSQQQETQYF
>TRBV2|TRBJ1-1
CASSGDRGLSTEAFF
>TRBV6-1|TRBJ2-3
CASSEEAEDTQYF
>TRBV15|TRBJ2-1
CATSSTISYNEQFF
>TRBV9|TRBJ2-1
CASSSGRQGYNEQFF
>TRBV7-2|TRBJ1-1
CASSYQSDTEAFF
>TRBV11-3|TRBJ1-5
CASSLSQGLGQPQHF
>TRBV13|TRBJ2-5
CATSLKSAEALQETQYF
>TRBV7-8|TRBJ2-2
CASNQLAGAGELFF
>TRBV12-3/TRBV12-4|TRBJ2-7
CASSPGDTYEQYF
>TRBV30|TRBJ1-2
CAWSVGQGFGYTF
>TRBV5-1|TRBJ2-3
CASSLMTGGTDTQYF
>TRBV6-1|TRBJ2-1
CASSEVGQGSNEQFF
>TRBV29-1|TRBJ1-2
CSVGMTNYGYTF
>TRBV29-1|TRBJ1-5
CSAGDRVKQPQHF
>TRBV7-9|TRBJ2-5
CASSPSSAQETQYF
>TRBV7-9|TRBJ2-5
CASSPRTEETQYF
>TRBV19|TRBJ1-1
CASSIQGLTEAFF
>TRBV29-1|TRBJ1-2
CSAVRGGYGYTF
>TRBV14|TRBJ1-1
CASSQVGGANTEAFF
>TRBV6-1|TRBJ1-5
CASIPIGTGEIHNQPQHF
>TRBV29-1|TRBJ1-2
CSVDGTGVEGGYTF
>TRBV2|TRBJ1-5
CASSLPRRNQPQHF
>TRBV20-1|TRBJ2-3
CSAREVGADTQYF
>TRBV6-4|TRBJ1-1
CASSGDRGREGTEAFF
>TRBV19|TRBJ2-2
CASSFGANTGELFF
>TRBV6-4|TRBJ2-1
CASSDSPGADNGQFF
>TRBV11-2|TRBJ2-5
CASSLGDRDRVRETQYF
>TRBV29-1|TRBJ1-2
CSVGTGREGYTF
>TRBV4-1|TRBJ2-7
CASSQDSRGSREQYF
>TRBV19|TRBJ2-5
CASSISGGVQETQYF
>TRBV11-2|TRBJ1-6
CASSTDYRDPSSYNSPLHF
>TRBV7-2|TRBJ1-1
CVSSLGESTEAFF
>TRBV11-2|TRBJ2-7
CASSGDLTYEQYF
>TRBV9|TRBJ1-6
CASSVVGTPHSPLHF
>TRBV2|TRBJ2-7
CASSDLYSYEQYF
>TRBV12-5|TRBJ1-2
CASGYETERDGYTF
>TRBV19|TRBJ2-7
CASSIVLGEKYEQYF
>TRBV5-1|TRBJ1-2
CASSLGGDGYTF
>TRBV10-3|TRBJ2-7
CASSSAQGLEQYF
>TRBV4-3|TRBJ1-3
CASSQDSSGPGNTIYF
>TRBV7-8|TRBJ1-5
CASSLARFQPQHF
>TRBV19|TRBJ2-2
CASSRETRRELFF
>TRBV7-9|TRBJ2-7
CASSLGADYEQYF
>TRBV6-6|TRBJ2-5
CASSSLDRGLETQYF
>TRBV2|TRBJ2-5
CASSELTSGQETQYF
>TRBV25-1|TRBJ1-3
CASSESLASSGNTIYF
>TRBV15|TRBJ2-3
CATSRMSGDTQYF
>TRBV10-3|TRBJ1-5
CAISERLGNQPQHF
>TRBV19|TRBJ1-1
CASEKATNTEAFF